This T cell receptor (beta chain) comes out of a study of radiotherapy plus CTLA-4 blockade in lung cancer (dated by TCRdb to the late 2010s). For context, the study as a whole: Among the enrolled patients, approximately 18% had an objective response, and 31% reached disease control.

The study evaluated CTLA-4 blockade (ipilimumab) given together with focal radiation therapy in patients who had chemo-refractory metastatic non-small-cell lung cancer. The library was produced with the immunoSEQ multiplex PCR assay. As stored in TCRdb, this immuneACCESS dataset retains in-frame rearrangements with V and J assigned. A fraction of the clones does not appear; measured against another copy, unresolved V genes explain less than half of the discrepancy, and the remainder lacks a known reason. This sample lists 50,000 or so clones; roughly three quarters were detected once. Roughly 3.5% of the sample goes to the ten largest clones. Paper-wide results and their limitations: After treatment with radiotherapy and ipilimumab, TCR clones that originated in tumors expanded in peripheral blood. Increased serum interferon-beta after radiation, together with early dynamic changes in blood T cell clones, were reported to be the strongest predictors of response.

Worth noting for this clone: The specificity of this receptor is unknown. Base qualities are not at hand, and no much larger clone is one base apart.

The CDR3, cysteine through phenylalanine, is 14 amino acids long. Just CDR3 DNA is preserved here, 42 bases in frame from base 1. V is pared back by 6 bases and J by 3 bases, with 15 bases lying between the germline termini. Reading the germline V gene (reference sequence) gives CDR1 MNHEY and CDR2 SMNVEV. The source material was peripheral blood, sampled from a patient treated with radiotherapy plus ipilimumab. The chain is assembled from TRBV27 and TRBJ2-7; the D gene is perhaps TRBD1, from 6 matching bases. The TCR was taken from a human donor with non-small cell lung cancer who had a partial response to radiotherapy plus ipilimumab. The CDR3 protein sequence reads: CASSEGTRGYEQYF. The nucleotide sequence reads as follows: TGTGCCAGCAGCGAAGGGACCAGGGGCTACGAGCAGTACTTC.